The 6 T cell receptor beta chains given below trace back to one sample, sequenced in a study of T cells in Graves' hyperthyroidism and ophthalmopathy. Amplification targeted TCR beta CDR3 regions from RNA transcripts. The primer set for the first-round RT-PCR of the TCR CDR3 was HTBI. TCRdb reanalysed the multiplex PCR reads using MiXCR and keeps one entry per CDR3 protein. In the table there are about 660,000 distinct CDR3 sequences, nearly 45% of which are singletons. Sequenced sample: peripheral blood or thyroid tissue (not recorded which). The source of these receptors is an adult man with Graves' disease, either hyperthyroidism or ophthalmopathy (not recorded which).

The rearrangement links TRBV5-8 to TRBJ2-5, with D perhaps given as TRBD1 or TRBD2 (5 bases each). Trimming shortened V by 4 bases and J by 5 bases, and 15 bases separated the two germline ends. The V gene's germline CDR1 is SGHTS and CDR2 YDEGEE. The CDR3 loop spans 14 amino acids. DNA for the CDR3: TGTGCCAGCAGCGGAATGGGACCGGCGGAGACCCAGTACTTC. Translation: CASSGMGPAETQYF. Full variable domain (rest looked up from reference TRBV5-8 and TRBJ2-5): EAGVTQSPTHLIKTRGQQATLRCSPISGHTSVYWYQQALGLGLQFLLWYDEGEERNRGNFPPRFSGRQFPNYSSELNVNALELEDSALYLCASSGMGPAETQYFGPGTRLLVL.

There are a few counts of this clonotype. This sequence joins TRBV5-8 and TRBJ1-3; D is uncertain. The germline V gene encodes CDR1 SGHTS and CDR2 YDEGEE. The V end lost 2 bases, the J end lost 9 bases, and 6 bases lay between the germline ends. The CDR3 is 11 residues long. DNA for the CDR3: TGTGCCAGCAGCTTCCGGGGCACCATATATTTT. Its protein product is CASSFRGTIYF.

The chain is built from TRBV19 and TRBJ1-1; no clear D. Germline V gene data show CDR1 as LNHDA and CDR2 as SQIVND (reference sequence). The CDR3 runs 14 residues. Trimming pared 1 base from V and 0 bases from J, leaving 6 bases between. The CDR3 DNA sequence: TGTGCCAGTAGTATAGCTCTGTTGAACACTGAAGCTTTCTTT. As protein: CASSIALLNTEAFF.

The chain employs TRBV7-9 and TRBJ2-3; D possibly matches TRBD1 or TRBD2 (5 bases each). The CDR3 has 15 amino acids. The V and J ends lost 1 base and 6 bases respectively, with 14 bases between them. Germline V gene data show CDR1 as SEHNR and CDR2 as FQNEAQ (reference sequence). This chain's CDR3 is CASSLGLGAEDTQYF. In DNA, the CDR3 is TGTGCCAGCAGCTTAGGTCTCGGGGCCGAGGATACGCAGTATTTT.

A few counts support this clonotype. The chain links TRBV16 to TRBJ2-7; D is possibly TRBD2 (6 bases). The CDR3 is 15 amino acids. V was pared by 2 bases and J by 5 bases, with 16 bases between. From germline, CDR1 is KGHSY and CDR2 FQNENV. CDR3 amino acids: CASSQRIASDHEQYF. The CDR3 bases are TGTGCCAGCAGCCAACGCATTGCTAGCGACCACGAGCAGTACTTC.

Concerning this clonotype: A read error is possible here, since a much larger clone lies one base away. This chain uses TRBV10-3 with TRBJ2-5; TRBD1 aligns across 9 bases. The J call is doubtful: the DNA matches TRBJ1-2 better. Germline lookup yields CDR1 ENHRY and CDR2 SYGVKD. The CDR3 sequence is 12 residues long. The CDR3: CATTGGDYDYTF. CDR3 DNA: TGTGCCACCACAGGGGGCGACTATGACTACACCTTC.